This T cell receptor (beta chain) was captured in a study of molecular identifiers for immune sequencing clone quantification. The CDR3 sequence is 14 residues long. V was clipped by 5 bases and J by 4 bases, with 14 bases between them. TCRdb re-derived calls from the PCR reads in MiXCR, one entry per CDR3 protein. Here the sample spans 300,000 to 400,000 distinct CDR3 sequences, about a fifth being singletons. This clonotype was counted at least ten times. This sequence originates from a human donor in good health. Some libraries in this study had Jurkat cell RNA spiked in. Sequences were obtained from naive CD8+ T cells from blood, with Jurkat cell RNA spiked in. Subset defined: FACS-sorted CD8+CD4-CCR7+CD45RA+ naive T cells. The chain combines TRBV12-3 or TRBV12-4 with TRBJ1-1; D call uncertain. Written as DNA, the CDR3 is TGTGCCAGCAGTCACCCGGCCCTGACCACTGAAGCTTTCTTT. Its translation is CASSHPALTTEAFF.